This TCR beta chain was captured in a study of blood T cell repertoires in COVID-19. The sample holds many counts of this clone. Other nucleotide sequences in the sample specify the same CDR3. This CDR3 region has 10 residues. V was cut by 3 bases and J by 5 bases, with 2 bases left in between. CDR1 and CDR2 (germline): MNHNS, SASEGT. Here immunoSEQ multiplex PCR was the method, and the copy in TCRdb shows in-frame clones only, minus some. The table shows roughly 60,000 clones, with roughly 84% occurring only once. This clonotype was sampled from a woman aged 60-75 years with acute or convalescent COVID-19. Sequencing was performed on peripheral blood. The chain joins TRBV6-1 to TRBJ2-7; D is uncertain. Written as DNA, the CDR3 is TGTGCCAGCAGTGATAACGAGCAGTACTTC. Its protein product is CASSDNEQYF.